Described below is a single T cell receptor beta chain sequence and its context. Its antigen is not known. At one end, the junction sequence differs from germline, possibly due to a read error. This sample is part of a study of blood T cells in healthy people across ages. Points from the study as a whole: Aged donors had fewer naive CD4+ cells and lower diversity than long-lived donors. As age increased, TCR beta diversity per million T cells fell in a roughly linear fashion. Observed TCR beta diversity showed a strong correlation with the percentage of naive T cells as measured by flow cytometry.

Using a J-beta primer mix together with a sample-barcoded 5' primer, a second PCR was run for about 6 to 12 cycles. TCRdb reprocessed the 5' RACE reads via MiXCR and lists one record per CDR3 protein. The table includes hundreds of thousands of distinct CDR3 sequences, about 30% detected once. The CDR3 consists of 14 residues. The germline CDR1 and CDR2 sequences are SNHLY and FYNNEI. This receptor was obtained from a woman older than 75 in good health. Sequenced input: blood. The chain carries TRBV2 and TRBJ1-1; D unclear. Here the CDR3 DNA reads TGTGCCAGCAGCGAAGAACGAATGGGCACTGAAGCTTTCTTT. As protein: CASSEERMGTEAFF.